What follows are 4 T cell receptor beta chains derived from one specimen sequenced in a study of shared clonotypes between healthy human individuals (dated by TCRdb to 2020 to 2021). The library was produced with the immunoSEQ multiplex PCR assay. This is the immuneACCESS table as TCRdb keeps it, with only in-frame sequences that have V and J called. A part of the clones is gone; compared with another copy, unresolved V genes explain less than half, and the rest is unexplained. The table for this sample lists a few million clones; roughly 93% of them were counted only once. The ten largest clones take up approximately 0.4% of the sample. Sequenced input: naive CD4+ T cells from PBMCs. The sample's cell subset or site, from its label and the paper: CD45RA+ positively selected. Receptors originate from a man aged 18 to 35 in good health. Some clones in this sample may be carry-over from other donors' samples.

The genes are TRBV4-1 and TRBJ2-1, with D tentatively TRBD1 (5 bases). Trimming removed 4 bases at V and 5 bases at J, with 18 bases between. The CDR3 extends over 16 amino acids. The V gene's germline CDR1 is MGHRA and CDR2 YSYEKL. Here the CDR3 DNA reads TGCGCCAGCAGCCGCTTCCCAGGGATCCCTGACAATGAGCAGTTCTTC. Residues: CASSRFPGIPDNEQFF.

This rearrangement joins TRBV7-2 to TRBJ2-7; possibly TRBD2 for D (6 bases). From germline, CDR1 is SGHTA and CDR2 FQGNSA. This CDR3 spans 15 amino acids. Trimming shortened V by 1 base and J by 6 bases, and 16 bases separated the two germline ends. CDR3 sequence reads: CASSLGPSEFVEQYF. CDR3 coding DNA: TGTGCCAGCAGCTTAGGGCCTAGCGAGTTTGTCGAGCAGTACTTC.

This chain connects TRBV4-3 to TRBJ2-5, with D maybe TRBD1 (7 bases). V dropped 0 bases and J dropped 3 bases, with 14 bases sitting between them. Germline V gene lookup returns CDR1 LGHNA and CDR2 YSLEER. The CDR3 runs 16 residues. In nucleotides, the CDR3 is TGCGCCAGCAGCCAAGAGTTCCAGGGGGGAGAAGAGACCCAGTACTTC. Encoded protein: CASSQEFQGGEETQYF.

The V gene is TRBV7-9, the J gene TRBJ2-3, with 9 bases matching TRBD1. This CDR3 is built from 14 residues. Trimming took 4 bases from V and 5 from J; bases not matched to a gene: 4. The germline V gene has CDR1 SEHNR and CDR2 FQNEAQ (reference sequence). CDR3 coding DNA: TGTGCCAGCAGCTCGGGACAGGGTGAAGATACGCAGTATTTT. Amino acid sequence: CASSSGQGEDTQYF.